There are a few counts of the clone carrying this TCR beta chain. The CDR3 loop spans 15 amino acids. Germline V lookup: CDR1 SGHRS, CDR2 YFSETQ. The trim removed 3 bases at V and 6 bases at J, leaving 8 bases unmatched. This sample is drawn from a study of cytomegalovirus exposure and HLA in healthy donors. At the level of the study: From HLA-typed donors, an early data release held roughly 80 million unique TCRs. The study placed around 85% of its approximately 360 genotyped donors in the Caucasian-associated ancestry cluster.

It was with 60 Vbeta and 13 Jbeta primers that the PCR ran. Sequenced by immunoSEQ multiplex PCR; TCRdb stores in-frame clones only, minus some. Found here are about 200,000 clones, around 79% of them singletons; the top ten hold approximately 0.39%. The genes are TRBV5-1 and TRBJ2-1, with 8 nucleotides matching TRBD2. The clonotype originates from a male donor in good health and CMV-seropositive. Sequencing input: PBMCs. CDR3 loop: CASSWFPGTSNEQFF. The DNA for the CDR3 is TGCGCCAGCAGCTGGTTTCCCGGGACTAGCAATGAGCAGTTCTTC.